Here is one T cell receptor beta chain with its context. What it binds is unknown. The CDR3 is 12 amino acids. Germline values: CDR1 SGDLS, CDR2 YYNGEE. V shed 0 bases and J shed 5 bases, with 6 bases lying between them. Method: immunoSEQ multiplex PCR; TCRdb's copy keeps in-frame clones and lacks some. The sample yields roughly 6,800 clones, about 80% seen once. These data belong to a study of somatic mutations in cytotoxic T cells in rheumatoid arthritis. In the study overall: Patient blood was drawn as 30 ml EDTA; the draw came right after diagnosis and before any treatment. Certain T-cell populations stained with V beta antibodies were FACS-sorted to nearly 100% purity, and V beta1+ cells were TCRB-sequenced. The study, taken as a whole, reports: A largest CD8+ clone above 20% of CD8+ cells occurred in about an eighth of the roughly 60 patients.

CD4+ cells and CD8+ cells were each obtained through positive magnetic bead selection, and their purity was assessed by flow cytometry. The origin of this receptor is a woman in her 70s with rheumatoid arthritis. The material sequenced was CD8+ T cells sorted from blood, taken at a follow-up visit. V and J are TRBV9 and TRBJ2-7, with D uncertain. The CDR3 bases are TGTGCCAGCAGCGTAGCTCCGGACGAGCAGTACTTC. It is translated as CASSVAPDEQYF.